The 21 T cell receptor beta chains below all came from one sample that was sequenced in a study of CD8 T cells in ankylosing spondylitis. TCRdb re-derived calls from the 5' RACE reads in MiXCR, one entry per CDR3 protein. The table has about 240,000 distinct CDR3 sequences, roughly 8.6% seen once. Input material: blood, either unsorted or a sorted T cell fraction (not recorded which). All receptors derive from a male donor with ankylosing spondylitis or in good health (not recorded which).

This clonotype was seen at least ten times. This sequence joins TRBV12-3 or TRBV12-4 and TRBJ1-3; D not resolved. CDR3 size: 14 residues. Trimming cost V 3 bases and J 2 bases, with 8 bases left between them. This CDR3 is CASSFMQAGNTIYF. The CDR3 region has the DNA TGTGCCAGCAGTTTTATGCAGGCTGGAAACACCATATATTTT.

In its sample, this clonotype was seen many times. J is TRBJ2-1 and V is TRBV6-2 or TRBV6-3, with 11 bases identical to TRBD2. The CDR3 has 16 residues. V was clipped by 2 bases and J by 4 bases; unmatched bases: 4. Germline assignment: CDR1 MNHEY and CDR2 SVGEGT. The CDR3 nucleotides read TGTGCCAGCAGTTACCCGGGACTAGCGGATTACAATGAGCAGTTCTTC. Protein: CASSYPGLADYNEQFF.

This clonotype was picked up many times. This CDR3 reads CATSRVAGMTYGYTF. Written as DNA, the CDR3 is TGTGCCACCAGCAGAGTGGCGGGAATGACCTATGGCTACACCTTC. The chain links TRBV15 to TRBJ1-2; unclear D gene. V lost 1 base to trimming and J lost 4 bases, with 13 bases between them. Germline loops: CDR1 LNHNV, CDR2 YYDKDF (reference sequence). There are 15 residues in the CDR3.

There are many counts of this clonotype. The chain couples TRBV4-3 to TRBJ2-2, with 7 bases fitting TRBD2. With V trimmed by 0 bases and J by 0 bases, 4 bases remained unmatched. The CDR3 is 17 residues long. CDR1 is LGHNA and CDR2 is YSLEER in the germline V gene. The CDR3 here is CASSQDRREANTGELFF. The DNA of the CDR3 is TGCGCCAGCAGCCAAGATAGACGGGAGGCGAACACCGGGGAGCTGTTTTTT.

The table lists this clonotype with many counts. CDR3 loop: CASSRTSGREETQYF. The CDR3 DNA reads TGTGCCAGCAGCAGGACTAGCGGGAGGGAAGAGACCCAGTACTTC. J is TRBJ2-5 and V is TRBV7-2; 15 bases line up with TRBD2. V lost 5 bases to trimming and J lost 3 bases; unmatched junction nucleotides: 1. There are 15 residues in the CDR3. Per germline, CDR1 SGHTA and CDR2 FQGNSA.

The CDR3 DNA follows: TGCAGTGCTAGAGATTCTAAGACAGGAGGTGGCTACACCTTC. It codes for CSARDSKTGGGYTF. V is TRBV20-1 and J is TRBJ1-2; D is possibly TRBD1 (6 bases). This CDR3 comprises 14 residues. In germline, CDR1 is DFQATT, CDR2 SNEGSKA (reference sequence). V lost 0 bases, J lost 7 bases, and 15 bases lay in between.

This clonotype was picked up many times. The chain has TRBV7-2 and TRBJ2-1; possible D gene TRBD2, 7 bases. This CDR3 spans 16 amino acids. The V gene's germline CDR1 is SGHTA and CDR2 FQGNSA. V lost 1 base and J 4 bases, leaving 14 bases between the germline ends. CDR3 residues: CASSLVAGAGYNEQFF. CDR3 nucleotide sequence: TGTGCCAGCAGCTTAGTGGCGGGGGCCGGGTACAATGAGCAGTTCTTC.

This clonotype came up many times. In DNA form, the CDR3 reads TGTGCCAGCAGTTCCGACAGGGGGTGGACCGGGGAGCTGTTTTTT. Its translation: CASSSDRGWTGELFF. This chain links TRBV12-3 or TRBV12-4 with TRBJ2-2, with 9 bases aligning to TRBD1. The CDR3 sequence is 15 residues long. V gave up 4 bases and J gave up 5 bases; unmatched junction bases: 5.

This clonotype was counted ten times or more. The chain employs TRBV20-1 and TRBJ2-5; 13 positions agree with TRBD2. Losses at the gene ends were 3 bases for V and 4 bases for J; bases not matched to a gene: 5. Germline assignment: CDR1 DFQATT and CDR2 SNEGSKA (reference sequence). This CDR3 contains 15 residues. CDR3 residues: CSASTSGGGGETQYF. CDR3 nucleotide sequence: TGCAGTGCTAGCACTAGCGGGGGGGGAGGAGAGACCCAGTACTTC.

This clonotype was counted many times. V gene TRBV5-1 combines with J gene TRBJ2-7; 7 bases agree with TRBD2. Germline V lookup: CDR1 SGHRS, CDR2 YFSETQ. Trimming took 3 bases from V and 2 from J; bases not matched to a gene: 11. This CDR3 spans 16 amino acids. The CDR3 DNA sequence: TGCGCCAGCAGCTCACTATTCGGGGGGATAACCTACGAGCAGTACTTC. Protein sequence: CASSSLFGGITYEQYF.

This clonotype was detected many times. The V gene is TRBV5-1, the J gene TRBJ2-2; 9 bases agree with TRBD2. V gave up 0 bases and J gave up 4 bases; unmatched junction bases: 10. CDR3 length: 18 residues. CDR1 and CDR2 from the germline V gene are SGHRS and YFSETQ. CDR3 sequence (DNA): TGCGCCAGCAGCTTGGCTGCTAGCGGGATAATCGGCACCGGGGAGCTGTTTTTT. This sequence encodes CASSLAASGIIGTGELFF.

The table lists this clonotype with many counts. The rearrangement joins TRBV4-3 to TRBJ2-3; 12 nucleotides agree with TRBD2. This CDR3 has 16 amino acids. Germline V lookup: CDR1 LGHNA, CDR2 YSLEER. The J segment lost 6 bases and the V segment lost 2 bases, leaving 6 bases of the junction unmatched. CDR3 in amino acids: CASSQLAGGGSDTQYF. The CDR3 DNA is TGCGCCAGCAGCCAACTAGCGGGGGGGGGCTCGGATACGCAGTATTTT.

This clonotype was counted many times. The chain employs TRBV12-3 or TRBV12-4 and TRBJ1-1; the D gene is possibly TRBD1 (5 bases). V was clipped by 5 bases and J by 4 bases, with 14 bases between them. CDR3 length: 14 residues. The CDR3 sequence: CASSPLGGGTEAFF. The DNA for the CDR3 is TGTGCCAGCAGTCCCTTGGGGGGGGGCACTGAAGCTTTCTTT.

A single count supports this clonotype. The chain links TRBV7-1 to TRBJ2-3, with TRBD1 identical over 9 bases. TRBV7-1 is an ORF, and what it does is uncertain. V lost 3 bases, J lost 2 bases, and 24 bases stayed unmatched. This CDR3 comprises 22 residues. The CDR3 bases are TGTGCCAGCAGCTCCTTGAGGGGGGAGCCAGGGGACAGGGCAGGAATCACAGATACGCAGTATTTT. This sequence encodes CASSSLRGEPGDRAGITDTQYF.

The table lists this clonotype with a few counts. The chain has TRBV7-6 and TRBJ2-1; the match to TRBD2 covers 11 bases. Germline V CDR1 and CDR2: SGHVS, FNYEAQ. The V segment lost 1 base and the J segment 9 bases; nucleotides outside the gene matches: 8. The CDR3 extends over 16 amino acids. In nucleotides, the CDR3 is TGTGCCAGCAGCTTAGAACTAGCGGGAGAGTTGGGTGAGCAGTTCTTC. It yields the protein CASSLELAGELGEQFF.

The sample holds many counts of this clonotype. This chain uses TRBV6-6 with TRBJ1-1, with D possibly matching TRBD1 (5 bases). The CDR3 is 13 amino acids. Trimming left V 5 bases short and J 4 bases short, with 11 bases between. Germline CDR1 is MNHNY and CDR2 is SVGAGI (reference sequence). The CDR3 nucleotides read TGTGCCAGCAGTGGTAGGGGATCCACTGAAGCTTTCTTT. Protein: CASSGRGSTEAFF.

V gene TRBV7-8 combines with J gene TRBJ2-1; 8 bases match TRBD1. From germline, CDR1 is SGHVS and CDR2 FQNEAQ. V was clipped by 4 bases and J by 8 bases; unmatched bases: 10. The CDR3 is 15 amino acids. CDR3 DNA: TGTGCCAGCAGCTCACCCCCGGACAGGGTGGATGAGCAGTTCTTC. It codes for CASSSPPDRVDEQFF.

About this clonotype: Since a much larger clone is just one base distant, this may be a read error. The V and J genes are TRBV6-2 or TRBV6-3 and TRBJ2-2, with 7 nucleotides matching TRBD1. Looked up from germline, CDR1 is MNHEY and CDR2 is SVGEGT. There are 16 residues in the CDR3. This CDR3 reads CASSVPGQMNTGALFF. The CDR3 bases are TGTGCCAGCAGTGTCCCGGGACAGATGAACACCGGGGCGCTGTTTTTT.

This clonotype was counted at least ten times. The chain employs TRBV2 and TRBJ1-6; D might be TRBD1 (6 bases). Trimming removed 0 bases at V and 19 bases at J, with 16 bases between. This CDR3 region has 13 residues. Germline V lookup: CDR1 SNHLY, CDR2 FYNNEI. CDR3 sequence (DNA): TGTGCCAGCAGTGAAGCGAGGGACACACTTGCTCACTTT. Amino acid sequence: CASSEARDTLAHF.

There are many counts of this clonotype. CDR3: CATSRVAGPNQPQHF. CDR3 nucleotide sequence: TGTGCCACCAGCAGAGTAGCCGGTCCCAATCAGCCCCAGCATTTT. The chain is built from TRBV15 and TRBJ1-5; no firm D call. Trimming took off 1 base at V and 3 bases at J, with 10 bases between the two ends. This CDR3 region has 15 residues. The germline V gene encodes CDR1 LNHNV and CDR2 YYDKDF (reference sequence). Complete variable domain (other parts from reference TRBV15 and TRBJ1-5): DAMVIQNPRYQVTQFGKPVTLSCSQTLNHNVMYWYQQKSSQAPKLLFHYYDKDFNNEADTPDNFQSRRPNTSFCFLDIRSPGLGDTAMYLCATSRVAGPNQPQHFGDGTRLSIL.

This clonotype has a count of ten or more. V usage is TRBV20-1 and J usage is TRBJ2-1; 10 bases match TRBD1. After removal of 6 bases from V and 6 bases from J, the junction contained 8 bases not matched to a gene. The CDR3 sequence is 14 residues long. Germline loops: CDR1 DFQATT, CDR2 SNEGSKA (reference sequence). CDR3 nucleotides: TGCAGTGCCCGTAAGGGGACAGGGGTCAATGAGCAGTTCTTC. Translation gives CSARKGTGVNEQFF.